These 16 T cell receptor beta chains were sequenced from one sample in a study of cytomegalovirus exposure and HLA in healthy donors. The PCR employed 60 Vbeta primers together with 13 Jbeta primers. Clones were read by immunoSEQ multiplex PCR, and TCRdb kept only the in-frame ones, dropping some. The sample data list around 53,000 clones. What was sequenced was PBMCs. The source is a man aged 18 to 35 in good health and CMV-seropositive.

J is TRBJ2-7 and V is TRBV27; TRBD1 agrees at 8 bases. With 4 bases clipped from V and 2 bases from J, the junction kept 13 bases outside the gene matches. Germline assignment: CDR1 MNHEY and CDR2 SMNVEV (reference sequence). This CDR3 comprises 17 residues. The CDR3 spells CASSWSGGILRTYEQYF. The CDR3 DNA reads TGTGCCAGCAGTTGGTCAGGGGGCATTCTAAGGACCTACGAGCAGTACTTC.

V gene TRBV5-4 combines with J gene TRBJ2-1; 11 positions agree with TRBD2. V lost 3 bases and J lost 5; bases outside the gene matches: 7. Germline values: CDR1 SGHNT, CDR2 YYREEE (reference sequence). The CDR3 extends over 16 amino acids. CDR3 in DNA: TGTGCCAGCAGCTCCATAGCGGGAGGGCCGGACAATGAGCAGTTCTTC. Protein sequence: CASSSIAGGPDNEQFF.

This chain connects TRBV11-3 to TRBJ2-7, with 9 bases lining up with TRBD2. The V gene end was trimmed by 0 bases and the J gene end by 6 bases; junction bases not matched to a gene: 9. The CDR3 consists of 16 residues. Per germline, CDR1 SGHNT and CDR2 YENEEA. The CDR3 DNA reads TGTGCCAGCAGCTTAGAGGGAGCGGGAGGCCCTGCCGAGCAGTACTTC. It translates to CASSLEGAGGPAEQYF.

The rearrangement joins TRBV7-2 to TRBJ1-3, with D tentatively TRBD1 (5 bases). V gave up 4 bases and J gave up 7 bases, with 14 bases separating them. Germline V gives CDR1 SGHTA, CDR2 FQGNSA. This CDR3 contains 14 residues. The CDR3: CASSWGPGGNTIYF. For the CDR3, the DNA is TGTGCCAGCAGCTGGGGACCGGGAGGCAACACCATATATTTT.

V usage is TRBV12-5 and J usage is TRBJ2-5; 7 nucleotides agree with TRBD1. The better agreement between TRBJ2-7 and the DNA end casts doubt on the J call. The CDR3 loop spans 18 amino acids. Germline V lookup: CDR1 LGHNT, CDR2 FRNRAP. In DNA, the CDR3 is TGTGCTAGTGGTTTGGTATTGGGTGCTCAGGGGGAGACCTACGAGCAGTACTTC. Protein: CASGLVLGAQGETYEQYF.

The CDR3 is CASSEAHREYEKLFF. The CDR3 DNA sequence: TGTGCCAGCAGTGAAGCGCACAGGGAATATGAAAAACTGTTTTTT. This chain connects TRBV2 to TRBJ1-4; D is perhaps TRBD1 (6 bases). There are 15 residues in the CDR3. CDR1 SNHLY and CDR2 FYNNEI come from the germline V gene. V gave up 0 bases and J gave up 6 bases, with 11 bases separating them.

This chain joins TRBV28 and TRBJ1-1; no reliable D call. The V end lost 5 bases, the J end lost 4 bases, and 8 bases lay between the germline ends. This CDR3 region has 12 residues. CDR1 is MDHEN and CDR2 is SYDVKM in the germline V gene. The CDR3 protein is CASSLSTTEAFF. The CDR3, as DNA: TGTGCCAGCAGTCTTAGCACCACTGAAGCTTTCTTT.

The chain joins TRBV4-2 to TRBJ2-7; 10 bases fit TRBD2. Germline-derived CDR1 and CDR2 are LGHNA and YNFKEQ. The junction had 2 bases not matched to a gene; V was cut back by 3 bases and J by 0 bases. The CDR3 extends over 15 amino acids. CDR3 sequence (DNA): TGTGCCAGCAGCCAGGGGACTAGCGACTCCTACGAGCAGTACTTC. Residues: CASSQGTSDSYEQYF.

This chain uses TRBV7-6 with TRBJ2-2, with TRBD2 matching 12 bases. V dropped 4 bases and J dropped 7; count of bases not matched to a gene: 1. The CDR3 runs to 14 residues. CDR1 and CDR2 from the germline V gene are SGHVS and FNYEAQ. The CDR3 region has the DNA TGTGCCAGCAGCTCGGGACTAGCGGGCGGGGAGCTGTTTTTT. Translated, it gives CASSSGLAGGELFF.

The V call is TRBV19, the J call TRBJ2-5; D perhaps matches TRBD2 (6 bases). The end of the DNA aligns better with TRBJ2-7, so the J call may be wrong. This CDR3 has 13 amino acids. CDR1 and CDR2 (germline): LNHDA, SQIVND (reference sequence). For the CDR3, the DNA is TGTGCCAGTAGGGAGGGATACGGTTACGAGCAGTACTTC. Translation gives CASREGYGYEQYF.

This chain connects TRBV5-4 to TRBJ2-1; 9 positions match TRBD1. The CDR3 sequence is 15 residues long. Germline loops: CDR1 SGHNT, CDR2 YYREEE (reference sequence). The V and J ends lost 2 bases and 6 bases, in that order; junction bases with no gene match: 6. The CDR3 DNA reads as TGTGCCAGCAGCTTTAGGGACAGGGTATTCAATGAGCAGTTCTTC. It translates to CASSFRDRVFNEQFF.

CDR3 loop: CATLQGKNEKLFF. The CDR3 DNA follows: TGTGCCACCCTACAGGGGAAGAACGAAAAACTGTTTTTT. V usage is TRBV10-3 and J usage is TRBJ1-4; TRBD1 aligns across 7 bases. V lost 10 bases and J lost 8; bases outside the gene matches: 10. The CDR3 is 13 amino acids. Germline CDR1 and CDR2: ENHRY and SYGVKD.

The gene calls are TRBV28 and TRBJ2-7; weak D call: TRBD1 (6 bases). CDR1 is MDHEN, CDR2 SYDVKM, per germline. V shed 4 bases and J shed 0 bases, with 10 bases lying between them. This CDR3 is 14 amino acids long. The CDR3 nucleotides read TGTGCCAGCAGTTCGGACAGCCGCTCCTACGAGCAGTACTTC. Translated, it gives CASSSDSRSYEQYF.

This rearrangement joins TRBV5-1 to TRBJ2-3, with a weak D call TRBD2 (6 bases). The CDR3 loop spans 17 amino acids. Trimming removed 0 bases at V and 2 bases at J, with 16 bases between. The germline gives CDR1 SGHRS, CDR2 YFSETQ. CDR3 region: CASSLVAGRDVTDTQYF. The CDR3 coding sequence is TGCGCCAGCAGCTTGGTAGCCGGGCGGGATGTCACAGATACGCAGTATTTT.

This rearrangement joins TRBV25-1 to TRBJ2-1, with TRBD2 identical over 12 bases. The CDR3 sequence is 16 residues long. J was trimmed by 9 bases and V by 0 bases; bases with no gene match: 6. Germline CDR1 MGHDK, CDR2 SYGVNS. The CDR3 is CASSEYEASGRVEQFF. DNA for the CDR3: TGTGCCAGCAGTGAATATGAGGCTAGCGGGAGGGTTGAGCAGTTCTTC.

The V gene is TRBV6-6, the J gene TRBJ2-7; 9 bases map to TRBD1. The CDR3 length is 13 residues. Trimming cost V 5 bases and J 2 bases; bases outside gene matches: 1. Germline V lookup: CDR1 MNHNY, CDR2 SVGAGI (reference sequence). The CDR3 here is CASSGTGTYEQYF. In nucleotides, the CDR3 is TGTGCCAGCAGTGGGACAGGGACCTACGAGCAGTACTTC.